This T cell receptor (beta chain) originates from a study of blood T cell repertoires in COVID-19. Looking at the study overall: The United States, Italy and Spain provided the acute and convalescent COVID-19 samples.

The table lists this clone with a few counts. Germline loops: CDR1 LGHDT, CDR2 YNNKEL (reference sequence). V was shortened by 2 bases and J by 0 bases, with 13 bases between the two germline ends. The CDR3 totals 17 residues. Some clones are missing from TCRdb's copy, which holds only in-frame ones; the method was immunoSEQ multiplex PCR. The sample carries over 200,000 clones, around 87% recorded once. The chain has TRBV3-1 (or the pseudogene TRBV3-2) and TRBJ2-2; D remains ambiguous. Source material: peripheral blood. This TCR came from a woman between 45 and 65 years old with acute or convalescent COVID-19. The CDR3 here is CASSQRGGSANTGELFF. The CDR3 nucleotides are TGTGCCAGCAGCCAAAGAGGCGGCAGCGCGAACACCGGGGAGCTGTTTTTT.